Here is one T cell receptor beta chain with its context. The antigen remains unidentified. The repertoire was sequenced with immunoSEQ multiplex PCR; TCRdb's copy has only in-frame clones and lacks some. The sample contains some 69,000 clones, 94% of which appear only once. This record comes from a study of cytomegalovirus exposure and HLA in healthy donors. Notes on the study in general: The study labeled 170 or so TCR beta chains cytomegalovirus-associated. Later, an analysis found that TCR clusters from the first cohort tended to co-occur in the approximately 130 validation repertoires.

The CDR3 covers 12 residues. The V end lost 4 bases, the J end lost 6 bases, and 10 bases lay between the germline ends. CDR1 is SGHAT and CDR2 is FQNNGV in the germline V gene. The clonotype was recovered from a man aged 18-30 years in good health and CMV-seropositive. The chain joins TRBV11-2 to TRBJ2-7; perhaps TRBD1 as D (6 bases). The sample comprised PBMCs. This CDR3 is CASSSTGIEQYF. DNA for the CDR3: TGTGCCAGCAGCTCAACAGGGATCGAGCAGTACTTC. Full variable domain (remainder filled in from reference TRBV11-2 and TRBJ2-7): EAGVAQSPRYKIIEKRQSVAFWCNPISGHATLYWYQQILGQGPKLLIQFQNNGVVDDSQLPKDRFSAERLKGVDSTLKIQPAKLEDSAVYLCASSSTGIEQYFGPGTRLTVT.